This T cell receptor beta chain is drawn from a study of blood T cell repertoires in COVID-19. Study-level information: Acute and convalescent COVID-19 samples came from the United States, Italy and Spain. The analysed material was cDNA or gDNA that came from T cells, B-cell-depleted T cells, or PBMCs.

Per the authors' pipeline: Counts of nucleated cells, estimated from reference gene primer amplification, were obtained. Libraries were prepared by immunoSEQ multiplex PCR; TCRdb keeps only in-frame clonotypes and omits some of them. Clonal size and the V and J genes are those of that table, whereas D and trimming came from the DNA. This sample has under 200,000 clones, with approximately 84% found just once. Trimming pared 2 bases from V and 8 bases from J, leaving 15 bases between. Germline assignment: CDR1 SEHNR and CDR2 FQNEAQ (reference sequence). This CDR3 has 15 residues. The sample taken for sequencing was peripheral blood. This sequence joins TRBV7-9 and TRBJ1-4; D may be TRBD1 (6 bases). The TCR sequence derives from an elderly woman with acute or convalescent COVID-19. The CDR3 region has the DNA TGTGCCAGCAGCTTAACTAGGACAGTAAAAGAAAAACTGTTTTTT. Translating gives CASSLTRTVKEKLFF.